The T cell receptor (beta chain) described here comes from a study of blood T cell repertoires in COVID-19 (dated by TCRdb to about 2020). With respect to the entire study: Samples covering the acute and convalescent phases of COVID-19 were provided by collaborators in the United States, Italy and Spain. The material from the prospective study consisted of cDNA or gDNA derived from T cells, B-cell-depleted T cells, or PBMCs. The dataset comprised deeply sampled blood TCRbeta repertoires from subjects exposed to, actively infected with, or recovered from COVID-19. A freely available public database, intended as a resource for researchers studying the immune response to SARS-CoV-2, is where the repertoires were released. The samples were drawn from the first 160 participants of the ongoing ImmuneRACE study and from 950 to 1,500 subjects provided by 6 global collaborators. Sample metadata almost always included a de-identified subject ID, COVID-19 status, age in years and sex. Where available, HLA class I and class II types were obtained from metadata supplied by the sample provider rather than from assay-based typing.

Concerning this clone: No antigen is known for it. Base qualities are missing; no much larger clone stands one base away.

TCRbeta CDR3 regions were amplified from genomic DNA by means of the immunoSEQ Assay, a bias-controlled multiplex PCR. Regarding the original processing steps: The number of nucleated cells in each sample was estimated by amplification of reference gene primers within the assay. To quantify the absolute abundance of each unique TCRbeta CDR3 rearrangement, sequence reads were collapsed and filtered. For each sample, productive Simpson clonality was calculated by taking the square root of Simpson's diversity index across productive rearrangements. In its TCRdb copy, this immuneACCESS table keeps in-frame sequences only and misses some clones. Where compared with another copy, unresolved V genes explain less than half of these, and the others have no known cause. The V and J calls and the clone size are those of that table, but D and trimming were determined from the DNA. The sample contains almost 500,000 clones, about 85% of them found a single time. 6.5% to 8.5% of the sample comes from the top ten.

The CDR3 goes from the cysteine to the phenylalanine over 13 residues. Of the read, only the CDR3 DNA is kept; its 39 bases are in frame from base 1. At the junction V is shortened by 3 bases and J by 4 bases, with 7 bases in between. Participants in the prospective study were enrolled through a virtual design, were aged about 18 to 90 years, and lived in fewer than 30 United States geographic areas. Cohort assignment in the prospective study relied on participant-reported clinical history from a screening survey and a study questionnaire. ImmuneRACE Cohort 3 recovered participants were defined by two consecutive negative NP/OP PCR tests, healthcare professional clearance, or symptom resolution. In the prospective study, whole blood, serum and a nasopharyngeal or oropharyngeal swab were collected from each participant by mobile phlebotomists. Prospective study participants could optionally give additional blood draws and questionnaires over an approximately 2-month period. Prospective study blood samples were shipped either frozen or at room temperature before DNA extraction.

Results and caveats for the whole study, not just this receptor: How much clinical and demographic metadata was included differed by source and by participant, and the metadata was provided uncurated.

This chain joins TRBV12-3 or TRBV12-4 to TRBJ2-1, with an unclear D gene assignment. This receptor was taken from an older woman who had recovered from COVID-19. The sequencing sample was made of PBMCs or T cells enriched from blood (not recorded which). The sequenced DNA: TGTGCCAGCAGTTTTGCAGGTTACAATGAGCAGTTCTTC. The resulting protein is CASSFAGYNEQFF.